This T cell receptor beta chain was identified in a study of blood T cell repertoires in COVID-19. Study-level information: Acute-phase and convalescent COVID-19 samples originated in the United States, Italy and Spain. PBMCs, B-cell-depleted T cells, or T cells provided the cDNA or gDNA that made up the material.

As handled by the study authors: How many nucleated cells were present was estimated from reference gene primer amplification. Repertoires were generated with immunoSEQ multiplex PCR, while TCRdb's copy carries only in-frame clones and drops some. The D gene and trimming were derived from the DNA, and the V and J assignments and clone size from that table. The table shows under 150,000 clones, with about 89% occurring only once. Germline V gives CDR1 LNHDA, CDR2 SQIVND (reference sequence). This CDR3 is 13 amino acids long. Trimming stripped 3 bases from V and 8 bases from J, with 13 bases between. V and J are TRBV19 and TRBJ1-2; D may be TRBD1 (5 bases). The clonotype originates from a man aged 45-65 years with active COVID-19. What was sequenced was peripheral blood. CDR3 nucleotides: TGTGCCAGTAGTATCTCAGGGAATGGCGGCTACACCTTC. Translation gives CASSISGNGGYTF.